The sequence of this T cell receptor (beta chain) was determined in a study of blood T cell repertoires in COVID-19. Using immunoSEQ multiplex PCR, the repertoire was profiled, and TCRdb retains in-frame clones only, with some absent. The sample has about 220,000 clones; almost 90% are singletons. Between the trimmed V and J ends, which lost 1 base and 6 bases, there was a span of 10 bases. The CDR3 spans 13 residues. The chain links TRBV12-3 or TRBV12-4 to TRBJ2-7, with a weak D call TRBD2 (6 bases). Sequenced input: PBMCs or T cells enriched from blood (not recorded which). This TCR was recovered from a woman in her 50s with acute COVID-19. CDR3 bases: TGTGCCAGCAGTTTAGTGGAGGGTGGCGAGCAGTACTTC. Its translation is CASSLVEGGEQYF.